This is a list of T cell receptor beta chains from one sample in a study of shared clonotypes between healthy human individuals. Libraries were prepared by immunoSEQ multiplex PCR; TCRdb keeps only in-frame clonotypes and omits some of them. The data show roughly 2.1 million clones, under 95% seen once. Sequencing was performed on naive CD8+ T cells from PBMCs. These receptors were taken from a man aged 18 to 30 in good health. Some clones in this sample may be carry-over from other donors' samples. Both conserved end residues are part of each CDR3. The D gene is left open where the match is weak. Where a row states a size, it is once, few, many or the class of an expanded clone; other rows omit it.

clone size: NA; D gene: NA; V gene: TRBV7-6; J gene: TRBJ1-1; CDR3 protein: CASSPRVERYTEAFF; CDR3 DNA: TGTGCCAGCAGCCCCAGGGTAGAAAGGTACACTGAAGCTTTCTTT
clone size: NA; D gene: NA; V gene: TRBV4-1; J gene: TRBJ1-3; CDR3 protein: CASSQEQSRNTIYF; CDR3 DNA: TGCGCCAGCAGCCAAGAGCAGTCCAGAAACACCATATATTTT
clone size: NA; D gene: TRBD1; V gene: TRBV19; J gene: TRBJ2-7; CDR3 protein: CASSGTGPLYEQYF; CDR3 DNA: TGTGCCAGTAGTGGGACAGGACCCCTCTACGAGCAGTACTTC
clone size: NA; D gene: NA; V gene: TRBV30; J gene: TRBJ1-4; CDR3 protein: CAWGNLGEKLFF; CDR3 DNA: TGTGCCTGGGGAAACTTGGGTGAAAAACTGTTTTTT
clone size: NA; D gene: NA; V gene: TRBV28; J gene: TRBJ2-7; CDR3 protein: CATGPLGAHAQQQYF; CDR3 DNA: TGTGCCACCGGACCCCTAGGTGCGCACGCCCAGCAGCAGTACTTC
clone size: NA; D gene: NA; V gene: TRBV25-1; J gene: TRBJ2-1; CDR3 protein: CASTQTGLEQFF; CDR3 DNA: TGTGCCAGCACCCAAACAGGGCTCGAGCAGTTCTTC
clone size: NA; D gene: NA; V gene: TRBV6-6; J gene: TRBJ2-1; CDR3 protein: CASSRALDEQFF; CDR3 DNA: TGTGCCAGCAGCAGGGCCCTCGATGAGCAGTTCTTC
clone size: NA; D gene: NA; V gene: TRBV6-4; J gene: TRBJ1-3; CDR3 protein: CASSVTPRVLGNTIYF; CDR3 DNA: TGTGCCAGCAGTGTAACCCCCCGGGTCCTGGGAAACACCATATATTTT
clone size: NA; D gene: NA; V gene: TRBV7-9; J gene: TRBJ2-2; CDR3 protein: CASSSLGGTDNTGELFF; CDR3 DNA: TGTGCCAGCAGCTCTCTGGGTGGGACGGACAACACCGGGGAGCTGTTTTTT
clone size: once; D gene: TRBD2; V gene: TRBV5-1; J gene: TRBJ2-1; CDR3 protein: CASSSGLAGGYNEQFF; CDR3 DNA: TGCGCCAGCAGCTCGGGACTAGCGGGAGGATACAATGAGCAGTTCTTC
clone size: NA; D gene: TRBD1; V gene: TRBV29-1; J gene: TRBJ1-1; CDR3 protein: CSVGTGMNTEAFF; CDR3 DNA: TGCAGCGTGGGGACAGGGATGAACACTGAAGCTTTCTTT
clone size: NA; D gene: NA; V gene: TRBV6-1; J gene: TRBJ1-4; CDR3 protein: CASSEARIGPGKLFF; CDR3 DNA: TGTGCCAGCAGTGAAGCGCGGATTGGTCCGGGAAAACTGTTTTTT
clone size: NA; D gene: NA; V gene: TRBV6-6; J gene: TRBJ1-1; CDR3 protein: CASSYPPGDGEAFF; CDR3 DNA: TGTGCCAGCAGTTACCCTCCAGGGGACGGTGAAGCTTTCTTT
clone size: NA; D gene: NA; V gene: TRBV11-2; J gene: TRBJ2-3; CDR3 protein: CASSLSYGMAQYF; CDR3 DNA: TGTGCCAGCAGCTTGAGTTACGGGATGGCGCAGTATTTT
clone size: NA; D gene: NA; V gene: TRBV27; J gene: TRBJ2-7; CDR3 protein: CASSFGRTLYEQYF; CDR3 DNA: TGTGCCAGCAGTTTCGGCAGGACCCTCTACGAGCAGTACTTC
clone size: NA; D gene: NA; V gene: TRBV7-9; J gene: TRBJ2-5; CDR3 protein: CASSPLEGRPETQYF; CDR3 DNA: TGTGCCAGCAGCCCATTGGAGGGACGGCCGGAGACCCAGTACTTC
clone size: few; D gene: NA; V gene: TRBV19; J gene: TRBJ1-5; CDR3 protein: CASSMVGLGNQPQHF; CDR3 DNA: TGTGCCAGTAGTATGGTAGGTCTGGGCAATCAGCCCCAGCATTTT
clone size: NA; D gene: NA; V gene: TRBV13; J gene: TRBJ2-7; CDR3 protein: CASSFAGASYEQYF; CDR3 DNA: TGTGCCAGCAGCTTTGCAGGGGCCTCCTACGAGCAGTACTTC
clone size: NA; D gene: NA; V gene: TRBV29-1; J gene: TRBJ1-1; CDR3 protein: CSVTGSGESTEAFF; CDR3 DNA: TGCAGCGTAACCGGGAGCGGGGAGTCGACTGAAGCTTTCTTT
clone size: NA; D gene: NA; V gene: TRBV29-1; J gene: TRBJ2-2; CDR3 protein: CSVDGPGELFF; CDR3 DNA: TGCAGCGTTGATGGCCCGGGGGAGCTGTTTTTT
clone size: NA; D gene: NA; V gene: TRBV10-2; J gene: TRBJ1-2; CDR3 protein: CASSVADSNYGYTF; CDR3 DNA: TGCGCCAGCAGTGTAGCGGATTCTAACTATGGCTACACCTTC
clone size: NA; D gene: NA; V gene: TRBV9; J gene: TRBJ2-2; CDR3 protein: CASSAPEGVEAGELFF; CDR3 DNA: TGTGCCAGCAGCGCGCCCGAGGGGGTCGAGGCCGGGGAGCTGTTTTTT
clone size: NA; D gene: TRBD1; V gene: TRBV9; J gene: TRBJ2-2; CDR3 protein: CASSAALDRGGNTGELFF; CDR3 DNA: TGTGCCAGCAGCGCAGCCCTCGACAGGGGAGGGAACACCGGGGAGCTGTTTTTT
clone size: NA; D gene: NA; V gene: TRBV14; J gene: TRBJ1-5; CDR3 protein: CASSQSYYGPQHF; CDR3 DNA: TGTGCCAGCAGCCAATCGTACTACGGGCCCCAGCATTTT
clone size: NA; D gene: NA; V gene: TRBV9; J gene: TRBJ2-2; CDR3 protein: CASSVDYSTVTGELFF; CDR3 DNA: TGTGCCAGCAGCGTAGATTACTCAACAGTCACCGGGGAGCTGTTTTTT
clone size: NA; D gene: TRBD1; V gene: TRBV27; J gene: TRBJ2-1; CDR3 protein: CASSLTGYNEQFF; CDR3 DNA: TGTGCCAGCAGTTTGACAGGGTACAATGAGCAGTTCTTC
clone size: NA; D gene: NA; V gene: TRBV15; J gene: TRBJ1-2; CDR3 protein: CATSRERGLINYGYTF; CDR3 DNA: TGTGCCACCAGCAGAGAACGGGGACTGATTAACTATGGCTACACCTTC
clone size: NA; D gene: TRBD1; V gene: TRBV29-1; J gene: TRBJ1-1; CDR3 protein: CSHRQGESHTEAFF; CDR3 DNA: TGCAGTCACCGACAGGGAGAATCCCACACTGAAGCTTTCTTT
clone size: NA; D gene: NA; V gene: TRBV5-6; J gene: TRBJ2-2; CDR3 protein: CASSPLSANTGELFF; CDR3 DNA: TGTGCCAGCAGCCCACTATCAGCGAACACCGGGGAGCTGTTTTTT
clone size: NA; D gene: NA; V gene: TRBV27; J gene: TRBJ2-5; CDR3 protein: CASSLSGDETQYF; CDR3 DNA: TGTGCCAGCAGTTTATCCGGGGACGAGACCCAGTACTTC
clone size: NA; D gene: NA; V gene: TRBV21-1; J gene: TRBJ2-5; CDR3 protein: CASSKGALETQYF; CDR3 DNA: TGTGCCAGCAGCAAAGGGGCTTTAGAGACCCAGTACTTC
clone size: NA; D gene: NA; V gene: TRBV7-9; J gene: TRBJ2-3; CDR3 protein: CASSSTRVSREGADTQYF; CDR3 DNA: TGTGCCAGCAGCTCCACTCGAGTTAGCCGGGAGGGGGCGGATACGCAGTATTTT
clone size: NA; D gene: NA; V gene: TRBV10-3; J gene: TRBJ1-2; CDR3 protein: CAISETGVTGYTF; CDR3 DNA: TGTGCCATCAGTGAAACAGGAGTAACTGGCTACACCTTC
clone size: NA; D gene: NA; V gene: TRBV28; J gene: TRBJ2-5; CDR3 protein: CASRPRGLGETQYF; CDR3 DNA: TGTGCCAGCAGACCCAGGGGACTTGGAGAGACCCAGTACTTC
clone size: NA; D gene: NA; V gene: TRBV19; J gene: TRBJ1-1; CDR3 protein: CAVGGRTEAFF; CDR3 DNA: TGTGCCGTGGGGGGGCGGACTGAAGCTTTCTTT
clone size: NA; D gene: NA; V gene: TRBV5-5; J gene: TRBJ2-2; CDR3 protein: CASRATYRDTGELFF; CDR3 DNA: TGTGCCAGCAGAGCAACGTACAGGGACACCGGGGAGCTGTTTTTT
clone size: NA; D gene: TRBD2; V gene: TRBV5-4; J gene: TRBJ2-5; CDR3 protein: CASSPIGLAGAEVQYF; CDR3 DNA: TGTGCCAGCAGCCCGATCGGACTAGCGGGAGCGGAGGTCCAGTACTTC
clone size: NA; D gene: NA; V gene: TRBV19; J gene: TRBJ2-1; CDR3 protein: CASSLSGSGEQFF; CDR3 DNA: TGTGCCAGTAGTCTTTCCGGTTCGGGTGAGCAGTTCTTC
clone size: NA; D gene: NA; V gene: TRBV7-9; J gene: TRBJ2-1; CDR3 protein: CASSPSGPSQNNEQFF; CDR3 DNA: TGTGCCAGCAGCCCCAGCGGGCCTAGTCAGAACAATGAGCAGTTCTTC
clone size: NA; D gene: NA; V gene: TRBV27; J gene: TRBJ2-7; CDR3 protein: CASSGWAAEQYF; CDR3 DNA: TGTGCCAGCAGCGGGTGGGCTGCCGAGCAGTACTTC
clone size: NA; D gene: TRBD2; V gene: TRBV9; J gene: TRBJ2-6; CDR3 protein: CASSVGAGGPFGANVLTF; CDR3 DNA: TGTGCCAGCAGCGTAGGGGCGGGAGGGCCATTTGGGGCCAACGTCCTGACTTTC
clone size: NA; D gene: NA; V gene: TRBV5-6; J gene: TRBJ1-1; CDR3 protein: CASSYKGTEAFF; CDR3 DNA: TGTGCCAGCAGCTACAAAGGGACTGAAGCTTTCTTT
clone size: NA; D gene: NA; V gene: TRBV28; J gene: TRBJ2-7; CDR3 protein: CASSLLLLAGTEQYF; CDR3 DNA: TGTGCCAGCAGTTTATTACTTTTGGCTGGGACTGAGCAGTACTTC
clone size: NA; D gene: TRBD1; V gene: TRBV7-2; J gene: TRBJ2-2; CDR3 protein: CASSWLGTGGLLNTGELFF; CDR3 DNA: TGTGCCAGCAGCTGGCTCGGGACAGGGGGGCTACTGAACACCGGGGAGCTGTTTTTT
clone size: NA; D gene: NA; V gene: TRBV19; J gene: TRBJ2-7; CDR3 protein: CASSPGQGWMYEQYF; CDR3 DNA: TGTGCCAGTAGTCCGGGACAAGGATGGATGTACGAGCAGTACTTC
clone size: NA; D gene: NA; V gene: TRBV19; J gene: TRBJ1-4; CDR3 protein: CASSRTDEREKLFF; CDR3 DNA: TGTGCCAGTAGTAGGACAGACGAACGTGAAAAACTGTTTTTT
clone size: once; D gene: NA; V gene: TRBV11-2; J gene: TRBJ2-7; CDR3 protein: CASSFATTDEQYF; CDR3 DNA: TGTGCCAGCAGCTTCGCGACGACAGACGAGCAGTACTTC
clone size: NA; D gene: NA; V gene: TRBV7-9; J gene: TRBJ2-7; CDR3 protein: CASSHPPLGQGSYEQYF; CDR3 DNA: TGTGCCAGCAGCCATCCCCCGCTGGGTCAGGGCTCCTACGAGCAGTACTTC
clone size: NA; D gene: TRBD1; V gene: TRBV14; J gene: TRBJ2-5; CDR3 protein: CASSQVKGAGETQYF; CDR3 DNA: TGTGCCAGCAGCCAAGTGAAGGGGGCAGGGGAGACCCAGTACTTC
clone size: NA; D gene: TRBD1; V gene: TRBV27; J gene: TRBJ2-3; CDR3 protein: CASSLSTGADTQYF; CDR3 DNA: TGTGCCAGCAGTTTATCGACAGGGGCAGATACGCAGTATTTT
clone size: NA; D gene: NA; V gene: TRBV4-3; J gene: TRBJ1-2; CDR3 protein: CASSQTRSYGYTF; CDR3 DNA: TGCGCCAGCAGCCAAACACGATCCTATGGCTACACCTTC
clone size: once; D gene: NA; V gene: TRBV10-3; J gene: TRBJ1-4; CDR3 protein: CAISDRATNEKLFF; CDR3 DNA: TGTGCCATCAGTGACAGGGCAACTAATGAAAAACTGTTTTTT
clone size: NA; D gene: NA; V gene: TRBV6-6; J gene: TRBJ2-7; CDR3 protein: CASTPGSRGRWEQYF; CDR3 DNA: TGTGCCAGCACCCCCGGATCCCGTGGGAGATGGGAGCAGTACTTC
clone size: NA; D gene: TRBD2; V gene: TRBV4-1; J gene: TRBJ2-7; CDR3 protein: CASSPRSLAGVSYEQYF; CDR3 DNA: TGCGCCAGCAGCCCACGGTCCCTAGCGGGAGTCTCCTACGAGCAGTACTTC